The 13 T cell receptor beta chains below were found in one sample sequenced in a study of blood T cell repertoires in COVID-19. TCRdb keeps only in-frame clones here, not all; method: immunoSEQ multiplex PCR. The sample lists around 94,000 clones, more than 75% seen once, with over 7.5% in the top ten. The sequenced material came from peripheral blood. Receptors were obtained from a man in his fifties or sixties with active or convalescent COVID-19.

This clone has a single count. CDR3 amino acids: CASRGGTSGRGGYNEQFF. The CDR3 region has the DNA TGTGCCAGCCGAGGTGGGACTAGCGGGAGGGGGGGCTACAATGAGCAGTTCTTC. The chain employs TRBV3-1 (or the pseudogene TRBV3-2) and TRBJ2-1; 16 nucleotides match TRBD2. Germline V gene lookup returns CDR1 LGHDT and CDR2 YNNKEL (reference sequence). This CDR3 comprises 18 residues. The junction had 10 bases not matched to a gene; V was cut back by 8 bases and J by 3 bases.

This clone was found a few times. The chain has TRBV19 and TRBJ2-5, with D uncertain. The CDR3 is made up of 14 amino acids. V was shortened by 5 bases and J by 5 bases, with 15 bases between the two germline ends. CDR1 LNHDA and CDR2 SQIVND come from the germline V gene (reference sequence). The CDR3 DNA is TGTGCCAGTAGTCCCGTGGGCCAGGTGGAGACCCAGTACTTC. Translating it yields CASSPVGQVETQYF.

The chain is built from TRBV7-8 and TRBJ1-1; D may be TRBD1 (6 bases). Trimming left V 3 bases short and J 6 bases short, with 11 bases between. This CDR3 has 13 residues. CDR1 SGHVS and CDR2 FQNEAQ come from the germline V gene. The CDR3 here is CASSFREGAEAFF. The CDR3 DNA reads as TGTGCCAGCAGCTTCAGGGAGGGGGCTGAAGCTTTCTTT.

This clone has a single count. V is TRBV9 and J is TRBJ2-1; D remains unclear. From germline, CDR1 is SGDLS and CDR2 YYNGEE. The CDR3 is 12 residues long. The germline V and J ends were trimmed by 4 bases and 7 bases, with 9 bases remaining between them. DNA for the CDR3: TGTGCCAGCAGCCCTAGGTGGAATGAGCAGTTCTTC. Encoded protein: CASSPRWNEQFF.

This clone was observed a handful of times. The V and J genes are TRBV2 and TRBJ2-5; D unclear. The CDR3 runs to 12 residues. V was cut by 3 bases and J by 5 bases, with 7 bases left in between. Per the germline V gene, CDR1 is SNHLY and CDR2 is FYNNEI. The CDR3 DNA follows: TGTGCCAGCAGTGACAGATCCGAGACCCAGTACTTC. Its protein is CASSDRSETQYF.

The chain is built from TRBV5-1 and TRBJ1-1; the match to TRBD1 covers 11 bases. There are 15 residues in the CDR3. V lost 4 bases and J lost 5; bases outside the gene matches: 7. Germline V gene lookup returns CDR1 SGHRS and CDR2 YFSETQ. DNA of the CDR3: TGCGCCAGCAGCGAGGACAGGGGGCAGATTACTGAAGCTTTCTTT. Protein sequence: CASSEDRGQITEAFF.

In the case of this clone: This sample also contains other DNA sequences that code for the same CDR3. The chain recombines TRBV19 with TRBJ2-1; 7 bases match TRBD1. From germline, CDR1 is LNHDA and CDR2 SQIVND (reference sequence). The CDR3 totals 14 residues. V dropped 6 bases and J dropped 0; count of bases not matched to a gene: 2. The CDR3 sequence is CASRAGGSYNEQFF. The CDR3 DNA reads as TGTGCCAGTAGGGCAGGGGGCTCCTACAATGAGCAGTTCTTC.

The CDR3 here is CASSPTQQGARTEAFF. CDR3 coding DNA: TGTGCCAGCTCACCGACTCAACAGGGGGCGCGTACTGAAGCTTTCTTT. The chain employs TRBV18 and TRBJ1-1; TRBD1 agrees at 9 bases. Germline lookup yields CDR1 KGHSH and CDR2 LQKENI. The junction had 10 bases not matched to a gene; V was cut back by 3 bases and J by 5 bases. The CDR3 spans 16 residues.

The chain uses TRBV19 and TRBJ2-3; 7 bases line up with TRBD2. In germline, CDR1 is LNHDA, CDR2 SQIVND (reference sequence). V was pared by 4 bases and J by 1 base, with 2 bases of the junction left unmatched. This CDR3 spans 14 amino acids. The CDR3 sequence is CASSTLAGTDTQYF. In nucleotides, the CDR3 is TGTGCCAGTAGTACCCTAGCGGGCACAGATACGCAGTATTTT. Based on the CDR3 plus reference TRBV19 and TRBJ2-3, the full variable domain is DGGITQSPKYLFRKEGQNVTLSCEQNLNHDAMYWYRQDPGQGLRLIYYSQIVNDFQKGDIAEGYSVSREKKESFPLTVTSAQKNPTAFYLCASSTLAGTDTQYFGPGTRLTVL.

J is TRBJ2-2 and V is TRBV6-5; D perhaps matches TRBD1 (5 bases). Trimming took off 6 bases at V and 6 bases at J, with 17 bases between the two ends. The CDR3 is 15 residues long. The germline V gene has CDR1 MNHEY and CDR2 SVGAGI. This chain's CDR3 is CASSPRPRTPGELFF. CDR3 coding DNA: TGTGCCAGCAGCCCCAGGCCCCGGACACCCGGGGAGCTGTTTTTT.

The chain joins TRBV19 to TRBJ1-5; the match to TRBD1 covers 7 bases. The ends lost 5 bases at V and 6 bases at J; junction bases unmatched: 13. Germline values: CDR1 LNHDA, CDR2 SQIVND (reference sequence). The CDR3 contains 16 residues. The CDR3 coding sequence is TGTGCCAGTAGTTTCCGGCACAGGGGTAAGGGTCAGCCCCAGCATTTT. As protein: CASSFRHRGKGQPQHF.

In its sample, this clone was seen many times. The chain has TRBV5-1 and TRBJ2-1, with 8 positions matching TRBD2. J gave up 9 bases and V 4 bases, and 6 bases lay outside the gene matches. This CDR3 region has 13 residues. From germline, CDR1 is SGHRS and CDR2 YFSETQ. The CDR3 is CASSASGTSEQFF. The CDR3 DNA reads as TGCGCCAGCAGCGCCTCCGGGACTAGTGAGCAGTTCTTC. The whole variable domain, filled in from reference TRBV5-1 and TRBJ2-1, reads KAGVTQTPRYLIKTRGQQVTLSCSPISGHRSVSWYQQTPGQGLQFLFEYFSETQRNKGNFPGRFSGRQFSNSRSEMNVSTLELGDSALYLCASSASGTSEQFFGPGTRLTVL.

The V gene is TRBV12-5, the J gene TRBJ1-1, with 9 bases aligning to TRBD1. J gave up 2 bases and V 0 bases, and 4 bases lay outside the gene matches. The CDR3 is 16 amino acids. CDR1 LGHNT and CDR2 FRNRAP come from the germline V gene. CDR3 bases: TGTGCTAGTGGTTTGGTGGCGGGACAGGGAAACACTGAAGCTTTCTTT. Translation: CASGLVAGQGNTEAFF.